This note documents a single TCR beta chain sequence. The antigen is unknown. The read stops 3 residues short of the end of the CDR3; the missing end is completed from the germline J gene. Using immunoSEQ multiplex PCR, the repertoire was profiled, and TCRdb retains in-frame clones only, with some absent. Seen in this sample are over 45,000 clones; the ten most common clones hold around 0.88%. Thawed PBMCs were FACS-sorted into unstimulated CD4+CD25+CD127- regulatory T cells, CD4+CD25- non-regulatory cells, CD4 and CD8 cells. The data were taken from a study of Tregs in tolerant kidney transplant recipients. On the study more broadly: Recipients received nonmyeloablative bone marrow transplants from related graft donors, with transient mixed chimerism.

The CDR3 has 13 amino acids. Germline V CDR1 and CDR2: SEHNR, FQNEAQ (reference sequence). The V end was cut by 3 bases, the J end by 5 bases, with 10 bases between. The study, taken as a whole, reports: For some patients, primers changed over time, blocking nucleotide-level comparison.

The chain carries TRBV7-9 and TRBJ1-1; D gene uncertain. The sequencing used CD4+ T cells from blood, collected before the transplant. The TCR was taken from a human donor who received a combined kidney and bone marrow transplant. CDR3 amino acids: CASSLRLETEAFF. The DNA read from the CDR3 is TGTGCCAGCAGCTTGAGGCTAGAGACTGAA.